The sequence of this TCR beta chain was determined in a study of T cells after yellow fever vaccination. This CDR3 comprises 15 residues. V lost 2 bases and J 4 bases, leaving 9 bases between the germline ends. The germline CDR1 and CDR2 sequences are MNHEY and SVGAGI. TCRdb used MiXCR to reprocess the 5' RACE reads, holding one entry per CDR3 protein. In the table there are some 670,000 distinct CDR3 sequences, around an eighth of which are singletons. This clonotype has at least ten counts. This sequence joins TRBV6-5 and TRBJ2-6; D call uncertain. The specimen comprised PBMCs, sampled on the day of the yellow fever booster vaccination. The receptor was derived from a young man who received the YFV17D yellow fever vaccine. The DNA of the CDR3 is TGTGCCAGCAGTTACGAAGGAGCGGGGGCCAACGTCCTGACTTTC. This translates into CASSYEGAGANVLTF.